This passage covers 5 T cell receptor beta chains from one sample sequenced in a study of shared clonotypes between healthy human individuals. Measured with immunoSEQ multiplex PCR; TCRdb has only the in-frame clones, and not every one. The sample shows about 2.2 million clones, 93% of them seen only once. Positively selected for CCR7, the CD45RO-negative cells used as naive CD8 cells excluded terminally differentiated effector memory CD45RA+ cells. The material sequenced was naive CD8+ T cells from PBMCs. The origin of the receptors is a man in his late teens or twenties in good health. Some clones in this sample may be carry-over from other donors' samples.

V gene TRBV28 combines with J gene TRBJ2-5; 13 bases line up with TRBD2. The ends lost 5 bases at V and 5 bases at J; junction bases unmatched: 8. This CDR3 is built from 16 residues. Germline V gives CDR1 MDHEN, CDR2 SYDVKM. CDR3 DNA sequence: TGTGCCAGCAGTCCACTAGCGGGAGGGCCGTTGGAGACCCAGTACTTC. Its translation is CASSPLAGGPLETQYF.

In DNA form, the CDR3 reads TGTGCCAGCAGTTACTCCGTGATAATGAACACTGAAGCTTTCTTT. Translating it yields CASSYSVIMNTEAFF. The genes are TRBV6-5 and TRBJ1-1; D not resolved. CDR1 and CDR2 (germline): MNHEY, SVGAGI. Trimming stripped 0 bases from V and 0 bases from J, with 8 bases between. The CDR3 sequence is 15 residues long.

The V call is TRBV5-1, the J call TRBJ2-7; a possible D gene is TRBD1 (5 bases). Germline CDR1 reads SGHRS; CDR2 reads YFSETQ. Deletions cut 4 bases from V and 5 bases from J, with 13 bases between. CDR3 length equals 13 residues. CDR3 DNA sequence: TGCGCCAGCAGCCCGATGGACAATAACGAGCAGTACTTC. It yields the protein CASSPMDNNEQYF.

This chain uses TRBV28 with TRBJ2-7; D ambiguous. Germline CDR1 and CDR2: MDHEN and SYDVKM. The CDR3 has 16 amino acids. V gave up 3 bases and J gave up 0 bases, with 15 bases separating them. The CDR3 nucleotides are TGTGCCAGCAGTTTGTCTCCCATCGCTGACTCCTACGAGCAGTACTTC. It specifies CASSLSPIADSYEQYF.

CDR3 region: CATRSQGAAQPQHF. The CDR3 DNA reads as TGTGCCACCAGGAGTCAGGGGGCGGCTCAGCCCCAGCATTTT. This chain uses TRBV15 with TRBJ1-5, with 8 positions matching TRBD1. Trimming cost V 6 bases and J 6 bases; bases outside gene matches: 7. The CDR3 loop spans 14 amino acids. Germline V gene sequence: CDR1 LNHNV, CDR2 YYDKDF (reference sequence).